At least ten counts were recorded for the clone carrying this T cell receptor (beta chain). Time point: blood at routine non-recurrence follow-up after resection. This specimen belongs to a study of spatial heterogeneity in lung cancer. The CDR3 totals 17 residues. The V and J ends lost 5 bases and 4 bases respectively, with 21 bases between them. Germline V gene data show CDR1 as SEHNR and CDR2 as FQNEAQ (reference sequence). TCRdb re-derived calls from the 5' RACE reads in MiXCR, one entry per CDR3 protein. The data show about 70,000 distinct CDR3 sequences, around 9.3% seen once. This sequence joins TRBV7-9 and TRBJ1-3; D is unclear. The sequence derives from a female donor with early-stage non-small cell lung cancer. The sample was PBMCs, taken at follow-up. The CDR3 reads CASSPPPPTGVGNTIYF. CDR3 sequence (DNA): TGTGCCAGCAGCCCCCCCCCTCCGACGGGCGTCGGAAACACCATATATTTT. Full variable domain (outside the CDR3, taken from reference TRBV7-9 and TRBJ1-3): DTGVSQNPRHKITKRGQNVTFRCDPISEHNRLYWYRQTLGQGPEFLTYFQNEAQLEKSRLLSDRFSAERPKGSFSTLEIQRTEQGDSAMYLCASSPPPPTGVGNTIYFGEGSWLTVV.